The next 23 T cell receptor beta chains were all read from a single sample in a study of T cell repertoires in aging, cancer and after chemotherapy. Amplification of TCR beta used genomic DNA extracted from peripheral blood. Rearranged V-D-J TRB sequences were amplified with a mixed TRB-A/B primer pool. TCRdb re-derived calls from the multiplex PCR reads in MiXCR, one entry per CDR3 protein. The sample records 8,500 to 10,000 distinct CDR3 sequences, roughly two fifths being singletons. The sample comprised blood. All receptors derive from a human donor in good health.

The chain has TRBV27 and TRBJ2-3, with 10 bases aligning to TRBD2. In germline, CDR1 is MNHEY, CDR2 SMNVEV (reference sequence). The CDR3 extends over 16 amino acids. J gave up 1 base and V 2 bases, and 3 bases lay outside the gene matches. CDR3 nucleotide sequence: TGTGCCAGCAGTTTACTTGGGACTAGCGGCACAGATACGCAGTATTTT. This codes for CASSLLGTSGTDTQYF.

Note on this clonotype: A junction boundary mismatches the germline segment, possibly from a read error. CDR3 in amino acids: CVSSLTRSRLAEGNNEQFF. CDR3 bases: TGTGTCAGCAGCTTAACGCGTTCTAGACTAGCGGAGGGAAACAATGAGCAGTTCTTC. This rearrangement joins TRBV13 to TRBJ2-1; 9 positions match TRBD2. CDR3 length: 19 amino acids. CDR1 and CDR2 (germline): PRHDT, FYEKMQ (reference sequence). Complete variable domain (other parts from reference TRBV13 and TRBJ2-1): AAGVIQSPRHLIKEKRETATLKCYPIPRHDTVYWYQQGPGQDPQFLISFYEKMQSDKGSIPDRFSAQQFSDYHSELNMSSLELGDSALYFCVSSLTRSRLAEGNNEQFFGPGTRLTVL.

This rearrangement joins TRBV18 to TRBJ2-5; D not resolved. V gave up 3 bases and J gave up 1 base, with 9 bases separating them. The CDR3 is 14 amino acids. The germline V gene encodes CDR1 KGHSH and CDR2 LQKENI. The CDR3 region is CASSPPGTQETQYF. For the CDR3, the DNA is TGTGCCAGCTCACCCCCAGGCACCCAAGAGACCCAGTACTTC.

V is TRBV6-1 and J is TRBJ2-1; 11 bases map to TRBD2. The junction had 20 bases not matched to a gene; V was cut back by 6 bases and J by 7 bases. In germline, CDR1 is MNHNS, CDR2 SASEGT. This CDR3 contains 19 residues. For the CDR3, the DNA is TGTGCCAGCAGCCGTTATTGGGAGACAACTAGCGGGAGAACGAATGAGCAGTTCTTC. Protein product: CASSRYWETTSGRTNEQFF.

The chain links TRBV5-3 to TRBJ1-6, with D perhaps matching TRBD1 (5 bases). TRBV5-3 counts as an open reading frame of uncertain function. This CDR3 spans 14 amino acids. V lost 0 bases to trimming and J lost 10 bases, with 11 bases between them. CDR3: CARSLAGQPSPLHF. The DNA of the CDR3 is TGTGCCAGAAGCTTGGCGGGGCAGCCCTCACCCCTCCACTTT.

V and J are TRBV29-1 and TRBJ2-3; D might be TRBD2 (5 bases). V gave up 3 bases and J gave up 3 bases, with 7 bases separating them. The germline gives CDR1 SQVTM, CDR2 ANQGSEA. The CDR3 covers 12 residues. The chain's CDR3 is CSVDPGTDTQYF. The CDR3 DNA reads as TGCAGCGTTGACCCGGGGACAGATACGCAGTATTTT.

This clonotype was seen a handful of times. The DNA of the CDR3 is TGTGCCAGCAGTTACTCGGGTAGCGAGCAGTACTTC. It specifies CASSYSGSEQYF. The chain links TRBV6-6 to TRBJ2-7; D is undetermined. The CDR3 is made up of 12 amino acids. Germline assignment: CDR1 MNHNY and CDR2 SVGAGI (reference sequence). Trimming left V 0 bases short and J 6 bases short, with 6 bases between.

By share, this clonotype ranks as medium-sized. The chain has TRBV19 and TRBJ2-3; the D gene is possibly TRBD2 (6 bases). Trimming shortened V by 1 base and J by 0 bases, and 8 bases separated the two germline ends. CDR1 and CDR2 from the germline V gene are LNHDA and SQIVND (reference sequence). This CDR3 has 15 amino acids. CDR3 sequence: CASSIAGASTDTQYF. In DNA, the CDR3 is TGTGCCAGTAGTATAGCGGGAGCAAGCACAGATACGCAGTATTTT.

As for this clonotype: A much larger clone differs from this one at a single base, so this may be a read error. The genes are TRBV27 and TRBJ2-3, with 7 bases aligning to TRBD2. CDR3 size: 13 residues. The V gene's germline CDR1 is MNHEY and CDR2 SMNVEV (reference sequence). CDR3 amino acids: CASSPLAADTEYF. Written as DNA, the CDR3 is TGTGCCAGCAGTCCCCTAGCGGCAGATACGGAGTATTTT.

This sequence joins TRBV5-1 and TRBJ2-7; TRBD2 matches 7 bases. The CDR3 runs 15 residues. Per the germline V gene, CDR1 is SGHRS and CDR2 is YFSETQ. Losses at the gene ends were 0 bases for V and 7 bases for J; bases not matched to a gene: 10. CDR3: CASSLDRGRAREQYF. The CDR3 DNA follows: TGCGCCAGCAGCTTGGATCGTGGGAGGGCAAGAGAGCAGTACTTC.

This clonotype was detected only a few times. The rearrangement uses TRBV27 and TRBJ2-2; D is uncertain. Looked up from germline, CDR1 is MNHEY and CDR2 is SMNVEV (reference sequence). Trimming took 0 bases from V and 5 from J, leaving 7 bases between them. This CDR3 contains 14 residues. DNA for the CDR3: TGTGCCAGCAGTTTATCGGCGCTTACCGGGGAGCTGTTTTTT. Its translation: CASSLSALTGELFF.

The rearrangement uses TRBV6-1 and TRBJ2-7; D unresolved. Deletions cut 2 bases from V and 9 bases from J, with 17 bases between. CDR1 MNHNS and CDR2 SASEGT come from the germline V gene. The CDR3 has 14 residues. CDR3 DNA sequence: TGTGCCAGCAGTGAACCCACGTCTGAGCCCGCGCAGTACTTC. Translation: CASSEPTSEPAQYF.

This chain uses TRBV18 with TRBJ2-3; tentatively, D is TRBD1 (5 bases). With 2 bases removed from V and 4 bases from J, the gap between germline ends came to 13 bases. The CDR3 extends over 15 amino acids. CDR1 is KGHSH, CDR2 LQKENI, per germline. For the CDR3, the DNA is TGTGCCAGCTCACCAATTAGGGGTAGGGCAGATACGCAGTATTTT. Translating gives CASSPIRGRADTQYF.

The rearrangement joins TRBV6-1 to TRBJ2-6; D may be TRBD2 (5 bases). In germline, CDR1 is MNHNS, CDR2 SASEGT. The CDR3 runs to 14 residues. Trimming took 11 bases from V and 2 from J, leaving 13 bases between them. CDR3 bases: TGTGCCTCGGAACCCGGGGCTGGGGCCAACGTCCTGACTTTC. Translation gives CASEPGAGANVLTF.

DNA of the CDR3: TGCAGTGCTAGGCTACGGATCCGGACCACTGAAGCTTTCTTT. Its protein is CSARLRIRTTEAFF. V and J are TRBV20-1 and TRBJ1-1, with D uncertain. The CDR3 totals 14 residues. Trimming shortened V by 3 bases and J by 4 bases, and 15 bases separated the two germline ends. Germline loops: CDR1 DFQATT, CDR2 SNEGSKA (reference sequence).

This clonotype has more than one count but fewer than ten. CDR3 sequence reads: CASSPELVGRETQYF. The CDR3, as DNA: TGTGCCAGCAGCCCGGAGCTAGTTGGGAGAGAGACCCAGTACTTC. This chain links TRBV27 with TRBJ2-5, with TRBD2 as a possible D gene (5 bases). The V end was cut by 6 bases, the J end by 4 bases, with 18 bases between. This CDR3 region has 15 residues. Germline V gene data show CDR1 as MNHEY and CDR2 as SMNVEV (reference sequence).

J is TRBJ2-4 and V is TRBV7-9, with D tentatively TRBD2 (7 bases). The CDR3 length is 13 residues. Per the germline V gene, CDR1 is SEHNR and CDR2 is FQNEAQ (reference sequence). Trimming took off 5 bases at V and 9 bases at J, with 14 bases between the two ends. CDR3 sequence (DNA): TGTGCCAGCAGCCCTGGGGGGGCGGGCATTCAGTACTTC. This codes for CASSPGGAGIQYF.

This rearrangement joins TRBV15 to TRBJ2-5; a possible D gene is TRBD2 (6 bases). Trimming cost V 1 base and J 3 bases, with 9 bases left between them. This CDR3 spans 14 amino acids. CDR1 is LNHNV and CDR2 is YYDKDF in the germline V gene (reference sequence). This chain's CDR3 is CATSRGGDEETQYF. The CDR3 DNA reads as TGTGCCACCAGCAGAGGGGGGGATGAAGAGACCCAGTACTTC.

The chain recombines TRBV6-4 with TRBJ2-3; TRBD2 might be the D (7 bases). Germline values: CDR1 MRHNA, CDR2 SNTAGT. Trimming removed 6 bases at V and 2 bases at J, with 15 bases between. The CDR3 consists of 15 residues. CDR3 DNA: TGTGCCAGCAGCTTAGGGGGGGGGTACACAGATACGCAGTATTTT. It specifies CASSLGGGYTDTQYF.

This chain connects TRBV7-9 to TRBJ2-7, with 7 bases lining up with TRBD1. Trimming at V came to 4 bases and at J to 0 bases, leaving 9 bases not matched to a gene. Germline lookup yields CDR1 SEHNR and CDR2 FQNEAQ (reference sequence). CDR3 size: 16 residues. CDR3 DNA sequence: TGTGCCAGCAGCTCACCCGGGACAGCAGGCTCCTACGAGCAGTACTTC. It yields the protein CASSSPGTAGSYEQYF.

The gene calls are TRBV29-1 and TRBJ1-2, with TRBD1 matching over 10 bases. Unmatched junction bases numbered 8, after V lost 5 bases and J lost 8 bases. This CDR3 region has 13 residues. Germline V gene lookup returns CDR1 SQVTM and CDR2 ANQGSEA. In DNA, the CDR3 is TGCAGCGTTAGGACAGGGGGTGGCCCCGGCTACACCTTC. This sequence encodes CSVRTGGGPGYTF.

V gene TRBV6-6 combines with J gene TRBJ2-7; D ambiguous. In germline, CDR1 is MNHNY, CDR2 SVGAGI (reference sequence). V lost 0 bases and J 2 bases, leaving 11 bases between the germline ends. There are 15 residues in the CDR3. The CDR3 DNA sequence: TGTGCCAGCAGTTACTCGTCTCAAGGAACCTACGAGCAGTACTTC. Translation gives CASSYSSQGTYEQYF.

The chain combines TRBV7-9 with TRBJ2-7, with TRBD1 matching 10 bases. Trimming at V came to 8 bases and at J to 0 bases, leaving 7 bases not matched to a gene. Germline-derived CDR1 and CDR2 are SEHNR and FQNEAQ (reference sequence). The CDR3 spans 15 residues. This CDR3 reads CASLRQGANSYEQYF. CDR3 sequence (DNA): TGTGCCAGCCTTCGACAGGGGGCGAACTCCTACGAGCAGTACTTC.